Following are 19 T cell receptor beta chains from one sample sequenced in a study of T cell responses to AZD1222 COVID-19 vaccine. Clones were read by immunoSEQ multiplex PCR, and TCRdb kept only the in-frame ones, dropping some. The sample lists roughly 150,000 clones, about 85% seen once, with roughly 6.9% in the top ten. The source material was peripheral blood, sampled after recovery from COVID-19. The source is an adult who had recovered from COVID-19.

The chain recombines TRBV7-9 with TRBJ1-2; D is unresolved. Germline values: CDR1 SEHNR, CDR2 FQNEAQ (reference sequence). CDR3 length: 16 residues. V was pared by 1 base and J by 1 base, with 13 bases between. The CDR3 DNA reads TGTGCCAGCAGCTTAGGAGAGGAATCTTTTAACTATGGCTACACCTTC. As protein: CASSLGEESFNYGYTF.

The chain combines TRBV10-1 with TRBJ2-1; D gene unclear. The CDR3 has 13 residues. Germline CDR1 is WNHNN and CDR2 is SYGVQD (reference sequence). V shed 0 bases and J shed 2 bases, with 2 bases lying between them. CDR3 sequence: CASSESAYNEQFF. CDR3 sequence (DNA): TGCGCCAGCAGTGAGTCCGCCTACAATGAGCAGTTCTTC.

The gene calls are TRBV3-1 (or the pseudogene TRBV3-2) and TRBJ2-1; D may be TRBD1 or TRBD2 (5 bases each). The CDR3 runs 16 residues. Germline V lookup: CDR1 LGHDT, CDR2 YNNKEL (reference sequence). Trimming left V 3 bases short and J 3 bases short, with 15 bases between. This CDR3 reads CASSHARGSGYNEQFF. Written as DNA, the CDR3 is TGTGCCAGCAGCCATGCGAGGGGAAGCGGCTACAATGAGCAGTTCTTC.

The V call is TRBV28, the J call TRBJ2-1; no reliable D call. Germline values: CDR1 MDHEN, CDR2 SYDVKM. CDR3 size: 13 residues. V shed 4 bases and J shed 4 bases, with 8 bases lying between them. The CDR3 sequence: CASSSAMYNEQFF. The DNA of the CDR3 is TGTGCCAGCAGTTCCGCCATGTACAATGAGCAGTTCTTC.

The chain joins TRBV19 to TRBJ2-1; D perhaps matches TRBD2 (6 bases). This CDR3 is 17 amino acids long. Germline CDR1 is LNHDA and CDR2 is SQIVND (reference sequence). V lost 1 base and J 2 bases, leaving 15 bases between the germline ends. The CDR3 DNA reads TGTGCCAGTAGTATAGGAACGGAGGGTCGCCCCTACAATGAGCAGTTCTTC. It codes for CASSIGTEGRPYNEQFF.

The rearrangement joins TRBV19 to TRBJ1-5, with a tentative D call TRBD1 (6 bases). Germline assignment: CDR1 LNHDA and CDR2 SQIVND (reference sequence). V was pared by 6 bases and J by 4 bases, with 22 bases between. CDR3 length equals 17 residues. Here the CDR3 reads CASRDRGRGEGNQPQHF. CDR3 in DNA: TGTGCCAGTAGAGACCGGGGGCGGGGAGAGGGGAATCAGCCCCAGCATTTT.

The chain links TRBV3-1 (or the pseudogene TRBV3-2) to TRBJ2-7; D may be TRBD2 (6 bases). V was shortened by 1 base and J by 4 bases, with 11 bases between the two germline ends. The CDR3 runs to 14 residues. CDR1 is LGHDT, CDR2 YNNKEL, per germline (reference sequence). DNA for the CDR3: TGTGCCAGCAGCCAAGTTGGCGGGGAGTACGAGCAGTACTTC. Amino acid sequence: CASSQVGGEYEQYF.

The genes are TRBV4-1 and TRBJ1-2, with D possibly TRBD1 on 5 matching bases. Between the trimmed V and J ends, which lost 0 bases and 6 bases, there was a span of 14 bases. The CDR3 has 15 residues. Per germline, CDR1 MGHRA and CDR2 YSYEKL. CDR3: CASSQDPGGPNGYTF. The CDR3, as DNA: TGCGCCAGCAGCCAAGATCCGGGGGGTCCCAATGGCTACACCTTC.

V is TRBV5-6 and J is TRBJ2-7, with D perhaps TRBD2 (6 bases). CDR3 length equals 13 residues. The ends were cut back, 6 bases at V and 2 bases at J, with 12 bases in the middle. CDR1 and CDR2 from the germline V gene are SGHDT and YYEEEE. CDR3 nucleotide sequence: TGTGCCAGCACTGGGGGGTGGACCTACGAGCAGTACTTC. This encodes CASTGGWTYEQYF.

The V and J genes are TRBV4-2 and TRBJ1-6, with D perhaps matching TRBD1 (6 bases). Germline CDR1 LGHNA, CDR2 YNFKEQ. The CDR3 sequence is 14 residues long. V was shortened by 0 bases and J by 10 bases, with 10 bases between the two germline ends. The CDR3 loop reads CASSQELTGSPLHF. As DNA, the CDR3 is TGTGCCAGCAGCCAAGAGCTTACAGGGTCACCCCTCCACTTT.

The rearrangement joins TRBV2 to TRBJ2-5, with D tentatively TRBD1 or TRBD2 (7 bases each). Germline values: CDR1 SNHLY, CDR2 FYNNEI. V was cut by 8 bases and J by 13 bases, with 26 bases left in between. This CDR3 is 14 amino acids long. Here the CDR3 reads CASAGTAPSTGGYF. In nucleotides, the CDR3 is TGTGCCAGCGCTGGGACAGCCCCTTCTACGGGGGGGTACTTC.

This clone has just a few counts. The chain links TRBV27 to TRBJ2-3, with 7 bases identical to TRBD1. Germline V gives CDR1 MNHEY, CDR2 SMNVEV (reference sequence). After removal of 3 bases from V and 2 bases from J, the junction contained 11 bases not matched to a gene. The CDR3 spans 17 residues. CDR3 DNA: TGTGCCAGCAGTTTTATAAGACAGGGCATCTACACAGATACGCAGTATTTT. Its translation: CASSFIRQGIYTDTQYF.

This clone was counted once. The rearrangement uses TRBV2 and TRBJ2-7; TRBD1 is a possible D gene (6 bases). CDR3 length: 15 residues. V lost 4 bases to trimming and J lost 6 bases, with 19 bases between them. CDR1 is SNHLY, CDR2 FYNNEI, per germline. CDR3 amino acids: CASSGISRGEGEQYF. The CDR3 bases are TGTGCCAGCAGTGGCATATCCAGGGGTGAAGGCGAGCAGTACTTC.

The chain links TRBV7-8 to TRBJ2-7; 8 bases line up with TRBD1. V shed 5 bases, J shed 7 bases, and the junction held 19 bases outside the gene matches. This CDR3 contains 17 residues. Per germline, CDR1 SGHVS and CDR2 FQNEAQ. CDR3 bases: TGTGCCAGCAGCCAAGTTGCAGGGGGCGGGAAGATAGGAGAGCAGTACTTC. It codes for CASSQVAGGGKIGEQYF.

This clone was counted a single time. This chain uses TRBV29-1 with TRBJ1-1; weak D call: TRBD1 (6 bases). CDR3 length equals 13 residues. Trimming stripped 7 bases from V and 8 bases from J, with 20 bases between. In germline, CDR1 is SQVTM, CDR2 ANQGSEA. The CDR3 DNA sequence: TGCAGCGCGCAGGGACAAACGACGACCGAAGCTTTCTTT. It codes for CSAQGQTTTEAFF.

The rearrangement uses TRBV10-3 and TRBJ1-1; D is unresolved. Germline values: CDR1 ENHRY, CDR2 SYGVKD. The CDR3 spans 11 residues. V was pared by 3 bases and J by 8 bases, with 7 bases between. The CDR3: CAISDTTEAFF. In nucleotides, the CDR3 is TGTGCCATCAGTGATACGACAGAAGCTTTCTTT.

This sequence joins TRBV9 and TRBJ1-2; the D is unclear. V lost 0 bases and J 2 bases, leaving 11 bases between the germline ends. The germline V gene encodes CDR1 SGDLS and CDR2 YYNGEE. The CDR3 spans 15 residues. The CDR3 coding sequence is TGTGCCAGCAGCGTAGGGCCTGACCCCAACTATGGCTACACCTTC. Its translation: CASSVGPDPNYGYTF.

In its sample, this clone was seen a few times. V is TRBV5-8 and J is TRBJ1-1, with D unclear. The V and J ends lost 4 bases and 7 bases respectively, with 17 bases between them. Germline lookup yields CDR1 SGHTS and CDR2 YDEGEE. The CDR3 covers 14 residues. CDR3 region: CASSPERARNEAFF. The DNA for the CDR3 is TGTGCCAGCAGCCCGGAAAGGGCCCGGAATGAAGCTTTCTTT.

J is TRBJ2-3 and V is TRBV9; D is tentatively TRBD1 or TRBD2 (5 bases each). Germline V gene lookup returns CDR1 SGDLS and CDR2 YYNGEE. The V gene lost 0 bases and the J gene lost 0 bases, with 8 bases spanning the gap. The CDR3 sequence is 15 residues long. The CDR3 sequence is CASSVEGRSTDTQYF. The CDR3 region has the DNA TGTGCCAGCAGCGTAGAGGGGAGAAGCACAGATACGCAGTATTTT.